This T cell receptor beta chain was observed in a study of post-analysis software for immune sequencing data. Study-wide points: Higher frequency in patients than in controls was seen for 5 or 6 TRBV segments, with TRBV5-6, TRBV5-1 and TRBV20-1 among them.

This clonotype showed up just a few times. Its specificity is not known. From germline, CDR1 is MDHEN and CDR2 SYDVKM. The CDR3 spans 18 residues. V trimming: 5 bases; J trimming: 2 bases; junction bases outside the gene matches: 13. The TCR beta cDNA libraries carried unique molecular identifiers. TCRdb re-analysed the PCR reads in MiXCR, keeping a single row per CDR3 protein. Here the sample spans about 430,000 distinct CDR3 sequences, 35% to 45% being singletons. This clonotype originated in a girl aged 2 to 9 with multiple sclerosis. V usage is TRBV28 and J usage is TRBJ2-7, with TRBD2 matching over 12 bases. Source material: blood. The CDR3 is CASSPYALAGGTPYEQYF. The CDR3 DNA reads as TGTGCCAGCAGTCCCTACGCGCTAGCGGGGGGGACCCCCTACGAGCAGTACTTC.